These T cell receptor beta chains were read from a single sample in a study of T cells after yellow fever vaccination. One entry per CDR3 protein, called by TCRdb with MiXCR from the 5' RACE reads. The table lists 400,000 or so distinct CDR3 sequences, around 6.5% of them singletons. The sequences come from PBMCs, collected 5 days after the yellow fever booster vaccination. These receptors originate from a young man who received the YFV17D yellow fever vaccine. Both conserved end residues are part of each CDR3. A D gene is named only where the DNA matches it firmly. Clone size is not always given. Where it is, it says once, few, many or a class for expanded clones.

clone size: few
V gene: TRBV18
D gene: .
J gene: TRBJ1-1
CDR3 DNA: TGTGCCAGCTCACCACCGGGCCCCGCGGAAGCTTTCTTT
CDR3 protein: CASSPPGPAEAFF

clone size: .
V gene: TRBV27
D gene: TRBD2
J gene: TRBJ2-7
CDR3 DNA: TGCACCAGCACTAAAAACGGGGAGCGGGAAGGCGCCTACGAGCAGTACTTC
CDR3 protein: CTSTKNGEREGAYEQYF

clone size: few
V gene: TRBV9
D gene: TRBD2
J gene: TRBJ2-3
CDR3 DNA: TGTGCCAGCAGCGTAGCACCCTTAGGAGCGGGAGTAGATACGCAGTATTTT
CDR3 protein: CASSVAPLGAGVDTQYF

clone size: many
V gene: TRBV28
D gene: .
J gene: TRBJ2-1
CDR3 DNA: TGTGCCAGCAGTATGTCCTACAATGAGCAGTTCTTC
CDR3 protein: CASSMSYNEQFF

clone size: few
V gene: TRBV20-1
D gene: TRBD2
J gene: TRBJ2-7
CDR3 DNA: TGCAGTGCTACATTTTCATCGGGGGGGACCCCCTACGAGCAGTACTTC
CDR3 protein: CSATFSSGGTPYEQYF

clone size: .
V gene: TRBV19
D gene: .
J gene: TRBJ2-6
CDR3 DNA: TGTGCCAGTAGTATAACGAAGACTGCTGGGGCCAACGTCCTGACTTTC
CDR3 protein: CASSITKTAGANVLTF

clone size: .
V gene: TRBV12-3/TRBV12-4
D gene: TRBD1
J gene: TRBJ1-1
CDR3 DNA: TGTGCCAGCACAGGGACAGGTGGCACTGAAGCTTTCTTT
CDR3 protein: CASTGTGGTEAFF

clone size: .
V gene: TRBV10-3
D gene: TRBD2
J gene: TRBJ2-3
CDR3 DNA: TGTGCCATCAGATCCGGACTAGCGGGGGACACAGATACGCAGTATTTT
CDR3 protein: CAIRSGLAGDTDTQYF

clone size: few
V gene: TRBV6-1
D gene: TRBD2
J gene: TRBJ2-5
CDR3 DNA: TGTGCCAGCAGTGAAGTTGGGGGGGGGGAGACCCAGTACTTC
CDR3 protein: CASSEVGGGETQYF

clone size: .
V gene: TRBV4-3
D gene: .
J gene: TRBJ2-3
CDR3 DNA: TGCGCCAGCAGCCAAGGGAGCCTGGGAGCAGATACGCAGTATTTT
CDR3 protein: CASSQGSLGADTQYF

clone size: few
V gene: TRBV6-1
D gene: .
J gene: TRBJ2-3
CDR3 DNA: TGTGCCAGCAGCGACGATCGGAGCACAGATACGCAGTATTTT
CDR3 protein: CASSDDRSTDTQYF

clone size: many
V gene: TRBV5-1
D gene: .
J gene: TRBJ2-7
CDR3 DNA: TGCGCCAGCAGCTTGGACCGGACTTACTACGAGCAGTACTTC
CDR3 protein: CASSLDRTYYEQYF

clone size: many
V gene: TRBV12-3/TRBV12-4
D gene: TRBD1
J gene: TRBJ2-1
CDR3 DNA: TGTGCCAGCAGGCCCCGGGACAGCCCCTGGGATGAGCAGTTCTTC
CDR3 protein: CASRPRDSPWDEQFF

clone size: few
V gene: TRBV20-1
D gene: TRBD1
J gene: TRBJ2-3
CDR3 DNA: TGCAGTGCTGAAAGGGGACAGAGGACAGATACGCAGTATTTT
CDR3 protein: CSAERGQRTDTQYF

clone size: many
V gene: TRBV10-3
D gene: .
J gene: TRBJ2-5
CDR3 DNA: TGTGCCATCAGTGAGTCGACGGGAAGAACAGGGATTCGGGGGGAGACCCAGTACTTC
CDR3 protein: CAISESTGRTGIRGETQYF

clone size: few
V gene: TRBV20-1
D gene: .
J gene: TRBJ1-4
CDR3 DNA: TGCAGTGCTCTTGACAGATACAACGAAAAACTGTTTTTT
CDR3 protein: CSALDRYNEKLFF

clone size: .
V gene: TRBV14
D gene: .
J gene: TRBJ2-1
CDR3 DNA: TGTGCCAGCAGCCAAGCGGATGAGAACTTGCGATACAATGAGCAGTTCTTC
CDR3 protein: CASSQADENLRYNEQFF

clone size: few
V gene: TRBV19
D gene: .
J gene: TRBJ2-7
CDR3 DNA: TGTGCCAGTACGGCGGACTCCGTAACCTACGAGCAGTACTTC
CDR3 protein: CASTADSVTYEQYF

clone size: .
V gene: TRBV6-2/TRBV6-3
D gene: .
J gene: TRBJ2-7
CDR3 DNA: TGTGCCAGCAGTTACCTAGAGTTATCGGGATCCGAATACGAGCAGTACTTC
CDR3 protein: CASSYLELSGSEYEQYF

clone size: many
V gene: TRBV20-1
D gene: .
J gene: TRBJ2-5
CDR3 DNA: TGCAGTGGGGGGAGGGGGCCGGAGACCCAGTACTTC
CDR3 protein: CSGGRGPETQYF

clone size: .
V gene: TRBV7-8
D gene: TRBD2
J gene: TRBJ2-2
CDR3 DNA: TGTGCCAGCAGCCATAGCGGGAGGGCGCTCCCGCTGTTTTTT
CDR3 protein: CASSHSGRALPLFF

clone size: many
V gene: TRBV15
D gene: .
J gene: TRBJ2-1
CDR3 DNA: TGTGCCACCAGCAGAGGGTTGCAAGCCGTTGACAATGAGCAGTTCTTC
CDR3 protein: CATSRGLQAVDNEQFF

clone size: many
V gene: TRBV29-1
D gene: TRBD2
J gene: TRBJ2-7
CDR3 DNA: TGCAGTACTAGCGGGAGCCAGACAGGCTACGAGCAGTACTTC
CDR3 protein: CSTSGSQTGYEQYF

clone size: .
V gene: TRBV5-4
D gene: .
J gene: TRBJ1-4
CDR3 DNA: TGTGCCAGCACCCCGGGGGTAGCTAATGAAAAACTGTTTTTT
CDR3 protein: CASTPGVANEKLFF

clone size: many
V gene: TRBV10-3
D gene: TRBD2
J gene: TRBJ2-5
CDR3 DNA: TGTGCCATCAGACCCGGACTAGCGGAGACCCAGTACTTC
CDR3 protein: CAIRPGLAETQYF

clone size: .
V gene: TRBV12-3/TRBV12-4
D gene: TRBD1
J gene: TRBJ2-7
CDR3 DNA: TGTGCCAGCTCGACAGGGCCCTACTCCTACGAGCAGTACTTC
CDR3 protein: CASSTGPYSYEQYF

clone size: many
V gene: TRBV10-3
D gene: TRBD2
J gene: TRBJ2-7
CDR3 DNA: TGTGCCATCAGTTCATCCACGGACCGGGGGGGAGAGCAGTACTTC
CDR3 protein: CAISSSTDRGGEQYF

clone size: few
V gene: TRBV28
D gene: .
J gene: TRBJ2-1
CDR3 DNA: TGTGCCAGCAGGGGGGCAGGGGCTAAAATCTACAATGAGCAGTTCTTC
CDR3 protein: CASRGAGAKIYNEQFF

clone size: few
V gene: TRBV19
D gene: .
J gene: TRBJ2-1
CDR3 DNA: TGTGCCAGTAGGGTTTACAATGAGCAGTTCTTC
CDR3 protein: CASRVYNEQFF

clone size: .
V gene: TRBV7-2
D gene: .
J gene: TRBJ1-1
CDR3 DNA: TGTGCCAGCAGCTTAGGGGGAGGCCTTGAAGCTTTCTTT
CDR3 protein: CASSLGGGLEAFF

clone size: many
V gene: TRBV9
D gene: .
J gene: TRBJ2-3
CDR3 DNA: TGTGCCAGCAGCGTAGAAGTGAACACAGATACGCAGTATTTT
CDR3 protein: CASSVEVNTDTQYF

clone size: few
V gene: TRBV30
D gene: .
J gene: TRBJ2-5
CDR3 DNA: TGTGCCTGGAGTGAGATCGAGACCCAGTACTTC
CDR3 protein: CAWSEIETQYF

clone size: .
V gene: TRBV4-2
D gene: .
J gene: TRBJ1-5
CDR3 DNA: TGTGCCAGCGGCCCCGGGCTAACAGGGACGACAAGCAATCAGCCCCAGCATTTT
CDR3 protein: CASGPGLTGTTSNQPQHF

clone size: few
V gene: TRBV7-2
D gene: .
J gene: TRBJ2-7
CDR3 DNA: TGTGCCAGCAGCTCAGGTATCGGGCGGCAGTACTTC
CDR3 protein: CASSSGIGRQYF

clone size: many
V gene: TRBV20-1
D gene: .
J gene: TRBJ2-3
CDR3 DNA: TGCAGTGCTCAAGACTACCTCAGCACAGATACGCAGTATTTT
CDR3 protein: CSAQDYLSTDTQYF

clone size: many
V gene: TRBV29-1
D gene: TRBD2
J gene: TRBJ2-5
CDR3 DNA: TGCAGCGTGGGCGGGACTAGCGGGAGAGAAGAGACCCAGTACTTC
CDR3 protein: CSVGGTSGREETQYF

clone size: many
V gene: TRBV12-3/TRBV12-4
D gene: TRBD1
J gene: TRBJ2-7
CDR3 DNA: TGTGCCAGCAGTTTCCTACAGGGGTCGGACGAGCAGTACTTC
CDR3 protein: CASSFLQGSDEQYF

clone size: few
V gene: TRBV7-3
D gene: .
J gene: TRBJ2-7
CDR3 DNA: TGTGCCAGCAGCTTAATTGATGTTTCCTACGAGCAGTACTTC
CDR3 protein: CASSLIDVSYEQYF

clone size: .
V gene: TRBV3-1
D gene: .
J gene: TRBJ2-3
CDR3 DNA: TGTGCCAGCAGCCAATCAACTTTTAATACGCAGTATTTT
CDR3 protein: CASSQSTFNTQYF

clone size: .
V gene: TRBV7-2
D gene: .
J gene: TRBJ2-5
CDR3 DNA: TGTGCCAGCAGCGTCAGCGGTAACCAGTACTTC
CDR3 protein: CASSVSGNQYF

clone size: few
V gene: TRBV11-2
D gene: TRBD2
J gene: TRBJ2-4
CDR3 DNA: TGTGCCAGCAGCCAGGGGGGTAGCGGGAGTTGGAACATTCAGTACTTC
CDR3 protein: CASSQGGSGSWNIQYF

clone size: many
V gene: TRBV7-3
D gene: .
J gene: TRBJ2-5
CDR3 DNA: TGTGCCAGCAGCTTAAACAGACAAGAGACCCAGTACTTC
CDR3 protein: CASSLNRQETQYF

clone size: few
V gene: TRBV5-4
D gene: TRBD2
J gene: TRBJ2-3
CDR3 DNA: TGTGCCAGCTCGCGGGAGGGGCGCACAGATACGCAGTATTTT
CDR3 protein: CASSREGRTDTQYF

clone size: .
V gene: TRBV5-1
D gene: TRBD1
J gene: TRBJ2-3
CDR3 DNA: TGCGCCACCGCGGGACAGGGGTTGGCAGATACGCTGTATTTT
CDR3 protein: CATAGQGLADTLYF

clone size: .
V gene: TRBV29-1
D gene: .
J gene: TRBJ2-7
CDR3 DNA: TGCAGCGTGGTCCCATTGGCTAACTCCTACGAGCAGTACTTC
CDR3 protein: CSVVPLANSYEQYF

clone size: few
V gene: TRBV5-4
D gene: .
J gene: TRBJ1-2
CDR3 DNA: TGTGCCAGCAGCTTAAACAACAACTATGGCTACACCTTC
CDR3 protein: CASSLNNNYGYTF

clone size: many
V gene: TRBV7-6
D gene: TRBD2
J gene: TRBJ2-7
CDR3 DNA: TGTGCCAGCAGCTGGACTAGCGGGAGTACTGACGAGCAGTACTTC
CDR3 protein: CASSWTSGSTDEQYF

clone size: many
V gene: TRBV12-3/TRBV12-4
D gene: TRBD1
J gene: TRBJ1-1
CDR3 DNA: TGTGCCAGCAGTTTAGCGAAGTGGGACAGGGGTAGCACTGAAGCTTTCTTT
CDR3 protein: CASSLAKWDRGSTEAFF

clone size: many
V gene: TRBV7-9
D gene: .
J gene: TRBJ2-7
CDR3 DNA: TGTGCCAGCAGCTCGATACCAGGGGAGAGCTCCTACGAGCAGTACTTC
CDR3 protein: CASSSIPGESSYEQYF